This TCR beta chain was captured in a study of T cells in Graves' hyperthyroidism and ophthalmopathy. Study-wide results and caveats: Most expanded thyroid clonotypes above 0.001 also appeared in blood. In simple terms, a model built on 13 V-J features told ophthalmopathy apart from stable hyperthyroidism.

PBMCs were derived from roughly 10 ml fresh peripheral blood. TCR beta CDR3 region amplification was performed from RNA transcripts. Using the HTBI primer set, a first-round RT-PCR was run on the TCR CDR3. TCRdb itself ran the multiplex PCR reads through MiXCR, one entry per CDR3 protein. The table records 500,000 to 650,000 distinct CDR3 sequences, about 20% of them present only once. V lost 5 bases and J lost 7, with 32 bases in between. The CDR3 consists of 20 residues. The germline V gene encodes CDR1 PRHDT and CDR2 FYEKMQ (reference sequence). The sample holds many counts of this clonotype. The antigen is not known.

The receptor's source is a man aged 35 to 55 with Graves' ophthalmopathy. The rearrangement uses TRBV13 and TRBJ1-4; D unresolved. The sample comprised blood. The CDR3 bases are TGTGCCAGCAGCGCAAAACCCCGGGGAAGTACCTTCTCAAGTGGTGAAAAACTGTTTTTT. Its translation: CASSAKPRGSTFSSGEKLFF.